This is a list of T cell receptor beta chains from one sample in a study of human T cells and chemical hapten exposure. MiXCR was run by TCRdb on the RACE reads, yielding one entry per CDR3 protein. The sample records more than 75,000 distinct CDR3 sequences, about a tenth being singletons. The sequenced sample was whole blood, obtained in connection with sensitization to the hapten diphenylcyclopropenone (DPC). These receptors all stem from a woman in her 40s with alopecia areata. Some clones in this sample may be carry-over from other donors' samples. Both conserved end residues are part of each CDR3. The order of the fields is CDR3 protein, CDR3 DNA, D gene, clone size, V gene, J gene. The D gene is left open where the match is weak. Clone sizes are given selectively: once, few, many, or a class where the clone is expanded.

CDR3 protein: CSARVWSWDSQETQYF
CDR3 DNA: TGCAGTGCCCGGGTGTGGTCCTGGGACAGCCAAGAGACCCAGTACTTC
D gene: TRBD1
clone size: many
V gene: TRBV20-1
J gene: TRBJ2-5

CDR3 protein: CASTPGYGGTEAFF
CDR3 DNA: TGTGCCAGCACCCCAGGGTACGGGGGGACTGAAGCTTTCTTT
D gene: -
clone size: few
V gene: TRBV6-2/TRBV6-3
J gene: TRBJ1-1

CDR3 protein: CASSQEALEGSYEQYF
CDR3 DNA: TGTGCCAGCAGCCAAGAAGCACTAGAGGGATCCTACGAGCAGTACTTC
D gene: -
clone size: few
V gene: TRBV4-2
J gene: TRBJ2-7

CDR3 protein: CASSQERRGTEAFF
CDR3 DNA: TGCGCCAGCAGCCAAGAGAGGAGGGGCACTGAAGCTTTCTTT
D gene: -
clone size: many
V gene: TRBV4-1
J gene: TRBJ1-1

CDR3 protein: CASKRDYEQYF
CDR3 DNA: TGTGCCAGCAAACGGGACTACGAGCAGTACTTC
D gene: -
clone size: few
V gene: TRBV2
J gene: TRBJ2-7

CDR3 protein: CASSLVGGLNTEAFF
CDR3 DNA: TGTGCCAGCAGCTTAGTTGGGGGACTGAACACTGAAGCTTTCTTT
D gene: -
clone size: few
V gene: TRBV7-9
J gene: TRBJ1-1

CDR3 protein: CATRISEGHEQFF
CDR3 DNA: TGTGCCACCAGAATTTCCGAGGGCCATGAGCAGTTCTTC
D gene: -
clone size: -
V gene: TRBV24-1
J gene: TRBJ2-1

CDR3 protein: CASSLVETPETQYF
CDR3 DNA: TGTGCCAGCAGCTTAGTGGAGACCCCAGAGACCCAGTACTTC
D gene: -
clone size: many
V gene: TRBV7-6
J gene: TRBJ2-5

CDR3 protein: CASSLPPRLAGVLNEQFF
CDR3 DNA: TGTGCCAGCAGCTTACCCCCTCGACTAGCGGGAGTGCTGAATGAGCAGTTCTTC
D gene: TRBD2
clone size: many
V gene: TRBV7-9
J gene: TRBJ2-1

CDR3 protein: CSVGRYTGELFF
CDR3 DNA: TGCAGCGTTGGCAGATACACCGGGGAGCTGTTTTTT
D gene: -
clone size: few
V gene: TRBV29-1
J gene: TRBJ2-2

CDR3 protein: CSVEWPQGMLFF
CDR3 DNA: TGCAGCGTTGAATGGCCCCAAGGGATGCTGTTTTTT
D gene: -
clone size: many
V gene: TRBV29-1
J gene: TRBJ2-2

CDR3 protein: CASSPGLAGTQYF
CDR3 DNA: TGTGCCAGCAGCCCGGGACTAGCGGGGACCCAGTACTTC
D gene: TRBD2
clone size: -
V gene: TRBV5-5
J gene: TRBJ2-5

CDR3 protein: CSVRNVHSGELFF
CDR3 DNA: TGCAGCGTCCGAAACGTCCATTCCGGGGAGCTGTTTTTT
D gene: -
clone size: few
V gene: TRBV29-1
J gene: TRBJ2-2

CDR3 protein: CASSQGGHTGELFF
CDR3 DNA: TGTGCCAGCAGCCAAGGGGGGCACACCGGGGAGCTGTTTTTT
D gene: -
clone size: many
V gene: TRBV3-1
J gene: TRBJ2-2

CDR3 protein: CASSLVRTSTDTQYF
CDR3 DNA: TGTGCCAGCAGCTTAGTCAGGACTAGCACAGATACGCAGTATTTT
D gene: -
clone size: many
V gene: TRBV7-9
J gene: TRBJ2-3

CDR3 protein: CASSPTPRERNEQFF
CDR3 DNA: TGTGCCAGCAGCCCCACACCACGGGAGAGGAATGAGCAGTTCTTC
D gene: -
clone size: few
V gene: TRBV6-2/TRBV6-3
J gene: TRBJ2-1

CDR3 protein: CASSPQAGRTDTQYF
CDR3 DNA: TGTGCCAGCAGCCCCCAAGCAGGTCGTACAGATACGCAGTATTTT
D gene: -
clone size: -
V gene: TRBV9
J gene: TRBJ2-3

CDR3 protein: CASSQSPGRGYEQYF
CDR3 DNA: TGTGCCAGCAGCCAGAGCCCGGGACGGGGCTACGAGCAGTACTTC
D gene: -
clone size: -
V gene: TRBV7-8
J gene: TRBJ2-7

CDR3 protein: CASSPSTGRVTGELFF
CDR3 DNA: TGTGCCAGCAGCCCCTCGACAGGGAGGGTTACCGGGGAGCTGTTTTTT
D gene: -
clone size: few
V gene: TRBV2
J gene: TRBJ2-2

CDR3 protein: CASSPRTSGTSRDERFF
CDR3 DNA: TGTGCCAGCAGTCCCAGGACTAGCGGGACCTCTAGGGATGAGCGGTTCTTC
D gene: TRBD2
clone size: -
V gene: TRBV27
J gene: TRBJ2-1

CDR3 protein: CASGKTGDFADTQYF
CDR3 DNA: TGTGCTAGTGGTAAAACTGGGGATTTCGCAGATACGCAGTATTTT
D gene: -
clone size: -
V gene: TRBV12-5
J gene: TRBJ2-3

CDR3 protein: CASTKAGTGGFADTQYF
CDR3 DNA: TGTGCCAGCACCAAAGCCGGGACAGGGGGCTTCGCAGATACGCAGTATTTT
D gene: TRBD1
clone size: many
V gene: TRBV25-1
J gene: TRBJ2-3

CDR3 protein: CASSPGGGQETQYF
CDR3 DNA: TGTGCCAGCAGTCCAGGTGGCGGCCAAGAGACCCAGTACTTC
D gene: -
clone size: few
V gene: TRBV12-3/TRBV12-4
J gene: TRBJ2-5

CDR3 protein: CSVVPPNSYEQYF
CDR3 DNA: TGCAGCGTCGTTCCTCCAAACTCCTACGAGCAGTACTTC
D gene: -
clone size: -
V gene: TRBV29-1
J gene: TRBJ2-7

CDR3 protein: CASSLDTYQPQHF
CDR3 DNA: TGTGCCAGCAGTTTAGACACCTATCAGCCCCAGCATTTT
D gene: -
clone size: many
V gene: TRBV28
J gene: TRBJ1-5

CDR3 protein: CAISEGRGLSNYGYTF
CDR3 DNA: TGTGCCATCAGTGAGGGCAGGGGGCTGTCTAACTATGGCTACACCTTC
D gene: TRBD1
clone size: -
V gene: TRBV10-3
J gene: TRBJ1-2